The 22 T cell receptor beta chains in this list originate from one sample, sequenced in a study of cytomegalovirus exposure and HLA in healthy donors. Vbeta (60) and Jbeta (13) primers were used in the PCR. TCRdb's table, derived via immunoSEQ multiplex PCR, lists solely in-frame clones and lacks some. The sample includes 100,000 to 150,000 clones, roughly 10% of them seen just once. Sequencing input: PBMCs. Every receptor here comes from a woman between 18 and 29 years old in good health and CMV-seropositive.

Only a few counts were recorded for this clone. The chain is built from TRBV19 and TRBJ1-1; D gene ambiguous. The CDR3 extends over 13 amino acids. Between the trimmed V and J ends, which lost 2 bases and 5 bases, there was a span of 9 bases. CDR1 and CDR2 from the germline V gene are LNHDA and SQIVND (reference sequence). The DNA for the CDR3 is TGTGCCAGTAGTATAAGCGGTACGACTGAAGCTTTCTTT. Translation gives CASSISGTTEAFF.

V gene TRBV28 combines with J gene TRBJ1-3; 8 bases align to TRBD1. The V and J ends lost 6 bases and 4 bases, in that order; junction bases with no gene match: 2. Germline V gene lookup returns CDR1 MDHEN and CDR2 SYDVKM. The CDR3 has 13 amino acids. The CDR3 region is CASSGQGGNTIYF. In nucleotides, the CDR3 is TGTGCCAGCAGCGGACAGGGAGGAAACACCATATATTTT.

This clone was observed a handful of times. The chain is built from TRBV2 and TRBJ2-1; D call uncertain. Germline-derived CDR1 and CDR2 are SNHLY and FYNNEI. The CDR3 is made up of 14 amino acids. V lost 6 bases to trimming and J lost 7 bases, with 16 bases between them. The CDR3, as DNA: TGTGCCAGCAGGACTCCGACGAGTACTAATGAGCAGTTCTTC. Protein product: CASRTPTSTNEQFF.

The genes are TRBV28 and TRBJ1-2, with 7 positions matching TRBD1. J lost 12 bases, V lost 6 bases, and 13 bases had no gene match. The CDR3 consists of 13 residues. CDR1 and CDR2 (germline): MDHEN, SYDVKM. The CDR3 spells CASRSGQPSTNTF. The CDR3, as DNA: TGTGCCAGCAGATCGGGACAGCCATCTACAAACACCTTC.

Notes on this clone: Within the sample, other DNA sequences also encode this same CDR3. The chain combines TRBV18 with TRBJ2-7, with 10 nucleotides matching TRBD1. CDR3 length: 14 residues. Unmatched junction bases numbered 3, after V lost 2 bases and J lost 5 bases. The germline V gene encodes CDR1 KGHSH and CDR2 LQKENI. The DNA for the CDR3 is TGTGCCAGCTCACCAATGGGACAGGGGAACGAGCAGTACTTC. It codes for CASSPMGQGNEQYF.

This clone was found a few times. The CDR3 sequence is CATRDRNTGELFF. The CDR3 DNA reads TGTGCCACCAGAGACAGGAACACCGGGGAGCTGTTTTTT. The chain is built from TRBV5-6 and TRBJ2-2, with D maybe TRBD1 (5 bases). Germline V gene lookup returns CDR1 SGHDT and CDR2 YYEEEE. The CDR3 is 13 amino acids. Trimming took off 9 bases at V and 1 base at J, with 10 bases between the two ends.

The sample holds a few counts of this clone. The CDR3 region has the DNA TGTGCCAGTAGTAGACGACAGGGGAGAGTTGAAAAACTGTTTTTT. Translating it yields CASSRRQGRVEKLFF. This rearrangement joins TRBV19 to TRBJ1-4, with 8 bases lining up with TRBD1. V shed 4 bases, J shed 7 bases, and the junction held 8 bases outside the gene matches. The V gene's germline CDR1 is LNHDA and CDR2 SQIVND (reference sequence). The CDR3 is made up of 15 amino acids.

The chain joins TRBV27 to TRBJ1-3; tentatively, D is TRBD1 (5 bases). V gave up 6 bases and J gave up 4 bases, with 16 bases separating them. Germline CDR1 and CDR2: MNHEY and SMNVEV (reference sequence). The CDR3 runs 15 residues. The chain's CDR3 is CASSLEGRPGNTIYF. The DNA of the CDR3 is TGTGCCAGCAGCTTAGAGGGGAGGCCAGGAAACACCATATATTTT.

The rearrangement uses TRBV6-5 and TRBJ2-2, with D perhaps TRBD1 (6 bases). V was trimmed by 4 bases and J by 4 bases, leaving 16 bases between them. Germline CDR1 and CDR2: MNHEY and SVGAGI. The CDR3 totals 16 residues. The CDR3 sequence: CASSSLARGGTGELFF. The CDR3 DNA is TGTGCCAGCAGTTCCCTCGCCCGAGGGGGCACCGGGGAGCTGTTTTTT.

This clone has only one observation. The chain links TRBV6-1 to TRBJ2-2, with 12 positions matching TRBD2. This CDR3 is built from 15 residues. V trimming: 5 bases; J trimming: 5 bases; junction bases outside the gene matches: 3. Germline loops: CDR1 MNHNS, CDR2 SASEGT. The CDR3 nucleotides are TGTGCCAGCAGTTTGACTAGCGGGAGTACCGGGGAGCTGTTTTTT. Translating it yields CASSLTSGSTGELFF.

The rearrangement links TRBV5-1 to TRBJ2-7, with D perhaps TRBD2 (6 bases). Germline values: CDR1 SGHRS, CDR2 YFSETQ. Trimming took 5 bases from V and 1 from J, leaving 22 bases between them. The CDR3 runs to 17 residues. The CDR3 is CASRLWGDRDVSYEQYF. The CDR3 DNA reads TGCGCCAGCAGACTGTGGGGGGACCGGGACGTATCCTACGAGCAGTACTTC.

The chain uses TRBV28 and TRBJ1-5; D call uncertain. This CDR3 region has 12 residues. Per the germline V gene, CDR1 is MDHEN and CDR2 is SYDVKM. Trimming left V 6 bases short and J 0 bases short, with 3 bases between. CDR3 sequence: CASRASNQPQHF. CDR3 nucleotide sequence: TGTGCCAGCAGGGCTAGCAATCAGCCCCAGCATTTT.

Remarks on this clone: In the same sample, other DNA sequences code for this CDR3. The chain employs TRBV7-2 and TRBJ1-1, with D perhaps TRBD1 (6 bases). CDR1 SGHTA and CDR2 FQGNSA come from the germline V gene. The V and J ends lost 5 bases and 6 bases respectively, with 10 bases between them. The length of the CDR3 is 12 residues. The CDR3, as DNA: TGTGCCAGCAGCCTAAACAGGGCTGAAGCTTTCTTT. Translated: CASSLNRAEAFF.

The table lists this clone with a few counts. The chain carries TRBV10-3 and TRBJ2-7; perhaps TRBD1 as D (5 bases). Germline values: CDR1 ENHRY, CDR2 SYGVKD. V gave up 6 bases and J gave up 5 bases, with 17 bases separating them. This CDR3 has 14 amino acids. CDR3 region: CAISELTGTDEQYF. The CDR3, as DNA: TGTGCCATCAGCGAACTTACAGGTACGGACGAGCAGTACTTC.

The genes are TRBV6-6 and TRBJ1-2; D remains ambiguous. The V gene's germline CDR1 is MNHNY and CDR2 SVGAGI (reference sequence). V dropped 2 bases and J dropped 2 bases, with 6 bases sitting between them. CDR3 length: 13 amino acids. The CDR3 protein is CASSYPENYGYTF. CDR3 nucleotides: TGTGCCAGCAGTTACCCCGAGAACTATGGCTACACCTTC.

This chain joins TRBV29-1 and TRBJ2-7; no clear D gene. CDR1 and CDR2 (germline): SQVTM, ANQGSEA. The CDR3 sequence is 12 residues long. V lost 4 bases to trimming and J lost 4 bases, with 11 bases between them. In DNA form, the CDR3 reads TGCAGCGTTGTGCTATCCCGGTACGAGCAGTACTTC. This sequence encodes CSVVLSRYEQYF.

The chain carries TRBV25-1 and TRBJ2-3; 7 bases fit TRBD1. Per the germline V gene, CDR1 is MGHDK and CDR2 is SYGVNS. The V and J ends lost 8 bases and 2 bases, in that order; junction bases with no gene match: 4. The CDR3 loop spans 13 amino acids. CDR3 protein: CASQQGPTDTQYF. In nucleotides, the CDR3 is TGTGCCAGCCAACAGGGGCCCACAGATACGCAGTATTTT.

This chain uses TRBV5-1 with TRBJ2-5; TRBD2 might be the D (7 bases). Between the trimmed V and J ends, which lost 1 base and 4 bases, there was a span of 14 bases. Germline V CDR1 and CDR2: SGHRS, YFSETQ. The CDR3 contains 15 residues. This CDR3 reads CASSLTLGGPETQYF. CDR3 in DNA: TGCGCCAGCAGCTTGACCCTCGGGGGGCCAGAGACCCAGTACTTC.

The V gene is TRBV5-4, the J gene TRBJ2-5; possible D gene TRBD2, 5 bases. The ends were cut back, 4 bases at V and 7 bases at J, with 17 bases in the middle. This CDR3 has 14 amino acids. Germline V gives CDR1 SGHNT, CDR2 YYREEE (reference sequence). The CDR3 loop reads CASSAGALLRTQYF. CDR3 bases: TGTGCCAGCAGCGCGGGCGCACTCCTGAGGACCCAGTACTTC.

This clone turned up a few times. The V and J genes are TRBV28 and TRBJ1-2, with TRBD1 matching 8 bases. With V trimmed by 5 bases and J by 4 bases, 3 bases remained unmatched. Germline CDR1 MDHEN, CDR2 SYDVKM. This CDR3 contains 13 residues. CDR3 in DNA: TGTGCCAGCAGTGGAGGGACAGGCTATGGCTACACCTTC. Translation gives CASSGGTGYGYTF.

V usage is TRBV28 and J usage is TRBJ2-5, with a tentative D call TRBD2 (5 bases). The CDR3 length is 15 residues. The V and J ends lost 5 bases and 2 bases respectively, with 15 bases between them. Germline V gene lookup returns CDR1 MDHEN and CDR2 SYDVKM. The CDR3 reads CASSSQQRKQETQYF. The CDR3 bases are TGTGCCAGCAGTAGTCAGCAGCGGAAACAAGAGACCCAGTACTTC.

This clone occurred a few times. This chain uses TRBV19 with TRBJ1-5, with D possibly TRBD1 on 5 matching bases. CDR1 is LNHDA, CDR2 SQIVND, per germline (reference sequence). V dropped 5 bases and J dropped 4 bases, with 12 bases sitting between them. CDR3 length: 14 residues. The CDR3 region is CASSLGRKNQPQHF. As DNA, the CDR3 is TGTGCCAGTAGTCTGGGGCGGAAGAATCAGCCCCAGCATTTT.